Presented here are 30 T cell receptor beta chains from one specimen sequenced in a study of T cells in Graves' hyperthyroidism and ophthalmopathy (dated by TCRdb to about 2019). Libraries were made using multiplex PCR. The instrument given in TCRdb is Illumina HiSeq 2000. Amplification of TCR beta CDR3 regions was carried out from RNA transcripts. The first round of RT-PCR for the TCR CDR3 was performed with the HTBI primer set and the Qiagen OneStep RT-PCR kit. Through fastp at Q25 and MiXCR, TCRdb rebuilt clones from the public reads, retaining in-frame beta chains. A single entry per CDR3 protein holds the most common genes and DNA from its merged rows. The sample includes about 380,000 distinct CDR3 sequences, with approximately 13% observed a single time. The ten largest clones add up to more than 20% of the sample. Sequencing was carried out using blood. These TCRs come from a man aged 25-45 years with Graves' hyperthyroidism that later progressed to Graves' ophthalmopathy.

This clonotype has a count of ten or more. V is TRBV15 and J is TRBJ1-4; D call uncertain. Per germline, CDR1 LNHNV and CDR2 YYDKDF (reference sequence). There are 12 residues in the CDR3. Trimming cost V 5 bases and J 11 bases, with 12 bases left between them. The CDR3 spells CATSPPGGKLFF. DNA for the CDR3: TGTGCCACCAGCCCCCCGGGAGGGAAACTGTTTTTT.

This clonotype occurred a few times. The chain has TRBV5-1 and TRBJ1-1; D is ambiguous. CDR3 length equals 14 residues. The germline V gene encodes CDR1 SGHRS and CDR2 YFSETQ. Trimming removed 2 bases from V and 0 bases from J, with 8 bases in between. CDR3 in amino acids: CASSFTQMNTEAFF. CDR3 in DNA: TGCGCCAGCAGCTTCACCCAAATGAACACTGAAGCTTTCTTT.

Only a few counts were recorded for this clonotype. The chain couples TRBV4-1 to TRBJ1-5, with D unresolved. The V and J ends lost 1 base and 4 bases respectively, with 11 bases between them. CDR1 and CDR2 from the germline V gene are MGHRA and YSYEKL. The CDR3 extends over 15 amino acids. In nucleotides, the CDR3 is TGCGCCAGCAGCCAAGTACCTCCCCGTAATCAGCCCCAGCATTTT. It yields the protein CASSQVPPRNQPQHF.

Written as DNA, the CDR3 is TGTGCCAGCAGCGCATATCAGGGGTTTGGTGAAAAACTGTTTTTT. Amino acids: CASSAYQGFGEKLFF. The chain links TRBV9 to TRBJ1-4; weak D call: TRBD1 (6 bases). Germline CDR1 is SGDLS and CDR2 is YYNGEE. Trimming took 3 bases from V and 7 from J, leaving 16 bases between them. The CDR3 is 15 amino acids.

In this sample, this clonotype turned up many times. The rearrangement joins TRBV24-1 to TRBJ1-2; 7 nucleotides align to TRBD1. CDR1 is KGHDR, CDR2 SFDVKD, per germline. The CDR3 is 16 residues long. Unmatched junction bases numbered 5, after V lost 2 bases and J lost 0 bases. The CDR3 region is CATSDSNRGPNYGYTF. The CDR3 DNA reads TGTGCCACCAGTGATTCCAACAGGGGACCTAACTATGGCTACACCTTC.

This clonotype came up many times. This sequence joins TRBV11-2 and TRBJ1-1, with D uncertain. The CDR3 is 12 amino acids. CDR1 is SGHAT, CDR2 FQNNGV, per germline. V was shortened by 2 bases and J by 5 bases, with 6 bases between the two germline ends. In DNA form, the CDR3 reads TGTGCCAGCAGCTTAATACGGACTGAAGCTTTCTTT. Translated: CASSLIRTEAFF.

This clonotype came up many times. The chain employs TRBV28 and TRBJ2-3, with D possibly matching TRBD2 (7 bases). CDR1 and CDR2 from the germline V gene are MDHEN and SYDVKM. Deletions cut 2 bases from V and 2 bases from J, with 11 bases between. The CDR3 is 15 amino acids. CDR3 in DNA: TGTGCCAGCAGTTTAGGGGGGGGCATCACAGATACGCAGTATTTT. Translated, it gives CASSLGGGITDTQYF.

The gene calls are TRBV10-3 and TRBJ2-1; D gene uncertain. Germline CDR1 ENHRY, CDR2 SYGVKD. The length of the CDR3 is 12 residues. The ends were cut back, 4 bases at V and 7 bases at J, with 8 bases in the middle. The CDR3 reads CAISGWENEQFF. In DNA form, the CDR3 reads TGTGCCATCAGTGGTTGGGAAAATGAGCAGTTCTTC.

The chain has TRBV20-1 and TRBJ2-5; 12 nucleotides agree with TRBD1. This CDR3 is 14 amino acids long. CDR1 is DFQATT, CDR2 SNEGSKA, per germline (reference sequence). V trimming: 5 bases; J trimming: 4 bases; junction bases outside the gene matches: 5. CDR3 DNA sequence: TGCAGTGCTTGGGGACAGGGGGCTTCAGAGACCCAGTACTTC. As protein: CSAWGQGASETQYF.

The rearrangement links TRBV6-1 to TRBJ2-1, with D possibly matching TRBD1 (6 bases). V dropped 8 bases and J dropped 9 bases, with 23 bases sitting between them. CDR1 MNHNS and CDR2 SASEGT come from the germline V gene. This CDR3 has 15 amino acids. CDR3 bases: TGTGCCAGCCGGGCAGGGGCAACCAGCCCGAGTGAGCAGTTCTTC. It specifies CASRAGATSPSEQFF.

This clonotype was seen a handful of times. The chain recombines TRBV13 with TRBJ2-7; 10 positions agree with TRBD1. Germline values: CDR1 PRHDT, CDR2 FYEKMQ (reference sequence). J lost 4 bases, V lost 6 bases, and 6 bases had no gene match. CDR3 length: 14 residues. CDR3 residues: CASSSQDRGYEQYF. In DNA, the CDR3 is TGTGCCAGCAGTTCCCAGGACAGGGGGTACGAGCAGTACTTC.

The gene calls are TRBV20-1 and TRBJ1-2, with 8 bases that match TRBD1. The V segment lost 6 bases and the J segment 6 bases; nucleotides outside the gene matches: 6. Germline loops: CDR1 DFQATT, CDR2 SNEGSKA (reference sequence). The CDR3 has 12 amino acids. The CDR3 DNA sequence: TGCAGTGCGGGAGACAGGGGTCATGGCTACACCTTC. Translating gives CSAGDRGHGYTF.

This chain uses TRBV18 with TRBJ1-1; 8 bases line up with TRBD1. The ends lost 8 bases at V and 0 bases at J; junction bases unmatched: 14. The CDR3 has 17 amino acids. Germline CDR1 is KGHSH and CDR2 is LQKENI. CDR3 in DNA: TGTGCCAGCCGATGGACAGGGAGGGAATTCATGAACACTGAAGCTTTCTTT. This codes for CASRWTGREFMNTEAFF.

This clonotype showed up many times. The chain uses TRBV5-1 and TRBJ1-3; 9 positions match TRBD1. Germline CDR1 reads SGHRS; CDR2 reads YFSETQ. V gave up 1 base and J gave up 3 bases; unmatched junction bases: 8. The CDR3 runs to 17 residues. CDR3 coding DNA: TGCGCCAGCAGCTTGTCCCTGAACAGGGGGCTTGGAAACACCATATATTTT. Amino acid sequence: CASSLSLNRGLGNTIYF.

The chain couples TRBV5-6 to TRBJ2-3; 8 nucleotides align to TRBD1. The CDR3 consists of 15 residues. The germline V gene has CDR1 SGHDT and CDR2 YYEEEE. Trimming took 7 bases from V and 8 from J; bases not matched to a gene: 15. CDR3 in DNA: TGTGCCAGCGCGGGCTGGTCAGGGGGCATCGGTACGCAGTATTTT. Translated, it gives CASAGWSGGIGTQYF.

V gene TRBV15 combines with J gene TRBJ2-7; the match to TRBD1 covers 11 bases. Germline V gene data show CDR1 as LNHNV and CDR2 as YYDKDF (reference sequence). J gave up 4 bases and V 7 bases, and 6 bases lay outside the gene matches. The CDR3 sequence is 14 residues long. CDR3 sequence: CATTRTGGEYEQYF. The CDR3 nucleotides read TGTGCCACCACCAGGACAGGGGGCGAGTACGAGCAGTACTTC.

This clonotype was detected ten times or more. At one boundary the junction diverges from the germline segment, which might be a read error. V gene TRBV5-5 combines with J gene TRBJ1-1; D ambiguous. Germline V gives CDR1 SGHKS, CDR2 YYEKEE (reference sequence). CDR3 size: 13 residues. The CDR3, as DNA: TGCGCCAGCAGCTTGGAGGGGAACACTGAAGCTTTCTTT. This codes for CASSLEGNTEAFF.

The gene calls are TRBV12-3 or TRBV12-4 and TRBJ2-1; 8 positions agree with TRBD2. The CDR3 has 14 amino acids. Trimming took 3 bases from V and 9 from J; bases not matched to a gene: 7. The DNA for the CDR3 is TGTGCCAGCAGTTTCGGGGGGGCGGGGGTTGAGCAGTTCTTC. Translating it yields CASSFGGAGVEQFF.

Details on this clonotype: A clone one base away is much larger, so this may be a read error. The chain recombines TRBV4-1 with TRBJ1-1; D call uncertain. V was shortened by 1 base and J by 8 bases, with 8 bases between the two germline ends. The CDR3 runs to 12 residues. From germline, CDR1 is MGHRA and CDR2 YSYEKL. CDR3 region: CASSQVPGEAFF. In DNA, the CDR3 is TGCGCCAGCAGCCAAGTGCCGGGCGAAGCTTTCTTT.

V gene TRBV24-1 combines with J gene TRBJ2-1; D uncertain. V lost 6 bases, J lost 0 bases, and 11 bases lay in between. In germline, CDR1 is KGHDR, CDR2 SFDVKD. CDR3 length: 15 residues. Here the CDR3 reads CATSPTLSSYNEQFF. The CDR3 region has the DNA TGTGCCACCAGTCCGACATTAAGCTCCTACAATGAGCAGTTCTTC.

The J gene is TRBJ2-1, the V gene TRBV5-1; 7 bases align to TRBD2. Trimming removed 1 base from V and 0 bases from J; junction bases left unmatched: 4. CDR1 and CDR2 from the germline V gene are SGHRS and YFSETQ. The CDR3 is made up of 16 amino acids. CDR3 region: CASSLSSGFSYNEQFF. The CDR3 DNA sequence: TGCGCCAGCAGCTTGTCTAGCGGTTTCTCCTACAATGAGCAGTTCTTC.

V gene TRBV7-2 combines with J gene TRBJ1-5; unclear D gene. Trimming pared 1 base from V and 4 bases from J, leaving 11 bases between. CDR1 is SGHTA and CDR2 is FQGNSA in the germline V gene. This CDR3 contains 15 residues. The CDR3 protein is CASSLDGGKNQPQHF. CDR3 nucleotide sequence: TGTGCCAGCAGCTTAGATGGCGGGAAAAATCAGCCCCAGCATTTT.

This clonotype was found a few times. The chain uses TRBV5-1 and TRBJ2-2; D is unresolved. The CDR3 sequence is 13 residues long. The germline V gene has CDR1 SGHRS and CDR2 YFSETQ. The V gene lost 5 bases and the J gene lost 1 base, with 6 bases spanning the gap. The CDR3 nucleotides read TGCGCCAGCAGTAGTCAGAACACCGGGGAGCTGTTTTTT. Encoded protein: CASSSQNTGELFF.

V is TRBV5-1 and J is TRBJ2-6; 7 positions match TRBD1. Trimming removed 2 bases from V and 3 bases from J; junction bases left unmatched: 17. The CDR3 is made up of 20 amino acids. Germline values: CDR1 SGHRS, CDR2 YFSETQ. CDR3 sequence: CASSFPTGATNLGGANVLTF. The DNA of the CDR3 is TGCGCCAGCAGCTTCCCCACAGGGGCTACCAACCTGGGTGGGGCCAACGTCCTGACTTTC.

The chain has TRBV18 and TRBJ2-3, with no clear D. V lost 2 bases and J lost 5, with 8 bases in between. In germline, CDR1 is KGHSH, CDR2 LQKENI. The CDR3 is 13 residues long. CDR3 nucleotides: TGTGCCAGCTCACCAAGTGAGGAAGATACGCAGTATTTT. It translates to CASSPSEEDTQYF.

In this sample, this clonotype turned up many times. The genes are TRBV6-2 or TRBV6-3 and TRBJ2-5; 10 bases line up with TRBD2. CDR1 is MNHEY and CDR2 is SVGEGT in the germline V gene. The CDR3 totals 16 residues. Trimming at V came to 4 bases and at J to 5 bases, leaving 10 bases not matched to a gene. The CDR3 DNA reads TGTGCCAGCAGTTGGGAGCGGGGGGGCCTCTGGGAGACCCAGTACTTC. It specifies CASSWERGGLWETQYF.

This clonotype was detected many times. In nucleotides, the CDR3 is TGTGCCATCAGTGGGGGGACACCGGCAACTAATGAAAAACTGTTTTTT. Encoded protein: CAISGGTPATNEKLFF. This chain uses TRBV10-3 with TRBJ1-4, with D perhaps TRBD1 (6 bases). In germline, CDR1 is ENHRY, CDR2 SYGVKD. This CDR3 has 16 residues. The germline V and J ends were trimmed by 4 bases and 0 bases, with 12 bases remaining between them.

The sample holds many counts of this clonotype. The genes are TRBV5-1 and TRBJ2-1; tentatively, D is TRBD1 (6 bases). The CDR3 extends over 14 amino acids. Germline V lookup: CDR1 SGHRS, CDR2 YFSETQ. V was trimmed by 2 bases and J by 1 base, leaving 7 bases between them. The CDR3 spells CASSFTGSYNEQFF. CDR3 bases: TGCGCCAGCAGCTTCACAGGGTCCTACAATGAGCAGTTCTTC.

The table lists this clonotype with many counts. The chain uses TRBV2 and TRBJ2-5; 11 nucleotides align to TRBD2. This CDR3 is 15 amino acids long. With 4 bases clipped from V and 7 bases from J, the junction kept 8 bases outside the gene matches. Germline V lookup: CDR1 SNHLY, CDR2 FYNNEI. The DNA of the CDR3 is TGTGCCAGCAGTGTAGTAGCGGGGGGGCGCGGGACCCAGTACTTC. Translation gives CASSVVAGGRGTQYF.

This clonotype was counted a few times. The chain joins TRBV2 to TRBJ1-1; maybe TRBD1 (5 bases). The CDR3 sequence is 13 residues long. Trimming cost V 8 bases and J 2 bases, with 12 bases left between them. The germline CDR1 and CDR2 sequences are SNHLY and FYNNEI. The CDR3 spells CASSTGSNTEAFF. The CDR3 bases are TGTGCCAGCTCTACAGGAAGTAACACTGAAGCTTTCTTT.